The TCR beta chain under discussion was sequenced for a study of blood T cell repertoires in COVID-19. Across the whole study: COVID-19 samples, acute and convalescent, were from the United States, Italy and Spain.

V shed 1 base and J shed 5 bases, with 4 bases lying between them. The CDR3 length is 11 residues. Per germline, CDR1 DFQATT and CDR2 SNEGSKA (reference sequence). Per the original methods: Reference gene primer amplification gave estimated nucleated cell counts. Here immunoSEQ multiplex PCR was the method, and the copy in TCRdb shows in-frame clones only, minus some. V and J calls and clone size follow that table, whereas D and trimming were derived from the DNA. This table holds some 220,000 clones, 80% to 90% found once. Sequencing was done on a sample of peripheral blood. This receptor was taken from a man aged 50-59 years with active or convalescent COVID-19. The V and J genes are TRBV20-1 and TRBJ2-3; no clear D. Here the CDR3 DNA reads TGCAGTGCTAGAGCCCGAGATACGCAGTATTTT. Translation gives CSARARDTQYF.